This TCR beta chain was profiled in a study of T cells in Graves' hyperthyroidism and ophthalmopathy (dated by TCRdb to the late 2010s). Context from the whole study: Peripheral blood was sampled at the time of initial diagnosis, prior to any treatment. To identify TCR V-J signatures that set the groups apart, the researchers used a discovery cohort of roughly 100 patients, made up of approximately 43 with Graves' ophthalmopathy and some 55 with stable Graves' hyperthyroidism. Prospective prediction of ophthalmopathy was tested in an independent validation cohort of fewer than 20 hyperthyroidism patients and 15 to 17 patients who later progressed to ophthalmopathy. The 90 to 100 discovery patients were randomly split 7:3 into training and test sets. The study also compared thyroid tissue and blood T-cell repertoires from 6 or 7 Graves' hyperthyroidism patients. After blood sampling, hyperthyroidism patients were treated with methimazole at a starting dose of 30 mg daily, and ophthalmopathy patients were treated with high-dose intravenous methylprednisolone. TCR Vbeta CDR3 sequencing of 135 peripheral blood samples (approximately 44 ophthalmopathy, over 70 hyperthyroidism and roughly 17 progressor patients) is reported in the paper.

In the ophthalmopathy patients, disease was moderately to severely active, with a Clinical Activity Score of 3 or more, a NOSPECS grade of 4 or more, and a duration of less than 3 months. Patients with uncontrolled infections, other autoimmune diseases, pregnancy or lactation were excluded. Diagnoses were established on the basis of clinical symptoms, serum thyroxine and TRAb, thyroid ultrasound, and orbital computed tomography. PBMCs were isolated from about 9.2 ml of fresh peripheral blood by Ficoll-Paque density gradient centrifugation. Total RNA was extracted with Trizol reagent, and quality was checked on an Agilent 2100 Bioanalyzer. V lost 4 bases and J lost 1 base; the stretch between them is 16 bases long. The CDR3 contains 16 residues, cysteine and phenylalanine counted. CDR3 DNA is the only sequence kept; it has 48 bases, read in frame from the first base. CDR1 and CDR2, per the germline V gene, are MDHEN and SYDVKM.

Findings and caveats that apply to the study as a whole: In cross-validation, a model built on a 13 V-J signature told ophthalmopathy apart from stable hyperthyroidism with 85% to 90% sensitivity and around 81% specificity, and in testing the same model reached 80%/75%. In validation, the model predicted progression to ophthalmopathy a median of roughly 6.5 months before onset, with approximately 68% sensitivity and 72.22% specificity. Most expanded thyroid clonotypes (frequency above 0.001) were also detected in blood, a finding suggesting that blood repertoires may reflect thyroid immune responses. No statistical method was used to fix the sample size in advance, and group allocation was not hidden from the investigators.

This clonotype was counted many times. Its antigen has not been determined. No per-base quality is available; no much larger clone lies one base away. The TCR beta CDR3 regions were amplified from RNA transcripts. For the first round of RT-PCR on the TCR CDR3, the HTBI primer set was used together with the Qiagen OneStep RT-PCR kit. Libraries were constructed in a second round of multiplex PCR, after which size selection and purification were carried out. Libraries were sequenced paired-end with 100 bp reads on an Illumina HiSeq2000. Per the authors' processing: SOAPnuke was used to process the raw data, with reads discarded if the reads contained adapters or uncalled bases, had a mean Phred below 15, or lacked an exact constant-primer or identifier match. High-quality paired reads were merged using COPE v1.2.5, and each unique nucleotide sequence was defined as a clonotype. Clonotypes were aligned to IMGT TRBV, TRBD and TRBJ reference segments using MiTCR v1.1. Only V-J combinations with frequency above 0.0001, covering about 99% of repertoires, were analysed. The TCS score was defined as the ratio of F50 (clonal expansion) to E x V (chaos), calculated using BLOSUM62-based TCRdist between CDR3 peptides within each V-J. Welch's t-statistics and random forest reduced around 550 V-J features to about 12, which were used in a naive Bayes classifier (R e1071). TCRdb ran its own pipeline on the public reads, namely fastp trimming at Q25 and MiXCR clone calling, and kept in-frame beta chains. Each entry is one CDR3 protein sequence, shown with its most common DNA and genes. The V and J calls here are based on TCRdb, not the publication. Counted in this sample were about 250,000 distinct CDR3 sequences; around 26% of them appeared once. The ten largest clones represent roughly 32% of the sample.

In this chain, TRBV28 is recombined with TRBJ2-5, with the D gene not confidently named. This TCR was sampled from a woman aged 40 to 50 with Graves' ophthalmopathy. Sequencing input: blood. The CDR3 here reads CASSSSRHSIQETQYF. The sequence in DNA is TGTGCCAGCAGTTCCTCCCGACACTCTATCCAAGAGACCCAGTACTTC. With the rest looked up from the reference TRBV28 and TRBJ2-5 genes rather than sequenced, the full variable domain is DVKVTQSSRYLVKRTGEKVFLECVQDMDHENMFWYRQDPGLGLRLIYFSYDVKMKEKGDIPEGYSVSREKKERFSLILESASTNQTSMYLCASSSSRHSIQETQYFGPGTRLLVL.